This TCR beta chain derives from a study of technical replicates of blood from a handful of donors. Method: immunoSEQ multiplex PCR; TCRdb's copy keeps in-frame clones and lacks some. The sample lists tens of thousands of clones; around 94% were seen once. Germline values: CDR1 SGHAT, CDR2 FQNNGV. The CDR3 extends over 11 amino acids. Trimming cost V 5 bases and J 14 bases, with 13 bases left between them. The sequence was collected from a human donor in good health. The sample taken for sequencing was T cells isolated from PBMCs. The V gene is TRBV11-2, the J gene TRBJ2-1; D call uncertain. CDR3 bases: TGTGCCAGCAGCCTCGTGGCGGCCAAGTTCTTC. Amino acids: CASSLVAAKFF.